Each of the 30 T cell receptor beta chains below was sequenced from the same sample in a study of blood T cell repertoires in COVID-19. TCRdb's copy holds only in-frame clones and misses some; the assay was immunoSEQ multiplex PCR. Of some 150,000 clones listed, under 85% were seen once; the top ten hold approximately 1.3%. Sequencing was performed on peripheral blood. The receptors derive from a man between 60 and 75 years old who had recovered from COVID-19.

The chain is built from TRBV14 and TRBJ1-2; 7 bases are shared with TRBD1. J was trimmed by 8 bases and V by 3 bases; bases with no gene match: 6. The V gene's germline CDR1 is SGHDN and CDR2 FVKESK. The CDR3 loop spans 13 amino acids. CDR3 in DNA: TGTGCCAGCAGCCAGACCCAGACAGGGGGCTACACCTTC. Protein product: CASSQTQTGGYTF.

This chain links TRBV2 with TRBJ1-1; 9 nucleotides agree with TRBD1. Trimming cost V 6 bases and J 5 bases; bases outside gene matches: 7. From germline, CDR1 is SNHLY and CDR2 FYNNEI. The CDR3 length is 14 residues. CDR3 in amino acids: CASSTQGARTEAFF. Here the CDR3 DNA reads TGTGCCAGCAGCACACAGGGGGCTCGAACTGAAGCTTTCTTT.

The chain links TRBV24-1 to TRBJ2-5; 8 bases align to TRBD1. Germline-derived CDR1 and CDR2 are KGHDR and SFDVKD. This CDR3 has 15 residues. Trimming at V came to 4 bases and at J to 2 bases, leaving 5 bases not matched to a gene. CDR3 nucleotides: TGTGCCACCAGTGAGCCCTACAGGGGGCAAGAGACCCAGTACTTC. Amino acids: CATSEPYRGQETQYF.

This sequence joins TRBV7-6 and TRBJ1-4; D might be TRBD1 (5 bases). The CDR3 length is 13 residues. Looked up from germline, CDR1 is SGHVS and CDR2 is FNYEAQ. Trimming cost V 5 bases and J 8 bases, with 12 bases left between them. The CDR3: CASSPWGEEKLFF. In DNA form, the CDR3 reads TGTGCCAGCAGCCCCTGGGGGGAGGAAAAACTGTTTTTT.

This chain links TRBV6-5 with TRBJ1-1; possibly TRBD1 for D (5 bases). V was cut by 6 bases and J by 6 bases, with 14 bases left in between. Looked up from germline, CDR1 is MNHEY and CDR2 is SVGAGI. This CDR3 comprises 13 residues. The CDR3 spells CASSLGGYAEAFF. DNA for the CDR3: TGTGCCAGCAGCCTGGGGGGGTACGCTGAAGCTTTCTTT.

The CDR3 reads CASSLQGDYEQYF. CDR3 bases: TGTGCCAGCTCCCTTCAGGGGGACTACGAGCAGTACTTC. This rearrangement joins TRBV28 to TRBJ2-7; 7 nucleotides agree with TRBD1. J lost 3 bases, V lost 8 bases, and 7 bases had no gene match. The CDR3 contains 13 residues. Per the germline V gene, CDR1 is MDHEN and CDR2 is SYDVKM. Based on the CDR3 plus reference TRBV28 and TRBJ2-7, the full variable domain is DVKVTQSSRYLVKRTGEKVFLECVQDMDHENMFWYRQDPGLGLRLIYFSYDVKMKEKGDIPEGYSVSREKKERFSLILESASTNQTSMYLCASSLQGDYEQYFGPGTRLTVT.

This clone was picked up a small number of times. The chain joins TRBV6-5 to TRBJ1-5; D uncertain. Germline CDR1 is MNHEY and CDR2 is SVGAGI. The CDR3 sequence is 13 residues long. With 7 bases removed from V and 4 bases from J, the gap between germline ends came to 11 bases. This chain's CDR3 is CASNRGENQPQHF. The CDR3 DNA follows: TGTGCCAGCAACCGGGGTGAAAATCAGCCCCAGCATTTT.

This clone occurred a few times. This chain links TRBV6-4 with TRBJ2-1; 13 positions agree with TRBD2. CDR3 length: 16 amino acids. Germline CDR1 is MRHNA and CDR2 is SNTAGT. J lost 10 bases, V lost 1 base, and 7 bases had no gene match. The CDR3 sequence: CASSDLTSGGPREQFF. CDR3 DNA sequence: TGTGCCAGCAGTGACTTGACTAGCGGGGGGCCACGAGAGCAGTTCTTC.

This chain joins TRBV30 and TRBJ2-5, with 7 positions matching TRBD2. The CDR3 is 14 residues long. The trim removed 3 bases at V and 4 bases at J, leaving 8 bases unmatched. Germline CDR1 GTSNPN, CDR2 SVGIG (reference sequence). CDR3 nucleotide sequence: TGTGCCTGGAGACCGGGACTACCCCGAGAGACCCAGTACTTC. It translates to CAWRPGLPRETQYF. The variable domain in full, with the rest retrieved from reference TRBV30 and TRBJ2-5, is SQTIHQWPATLVQPVGSPLSLECTVEGTSNPNLYWYRQAAGRGLQLLFYSVGIGQISSEVPQNLSASRPQDRQFILSSKKLLLSDSGFYLCAWRPGLPRETQYFGPGTRLLVL.

The rearrangement links TRBV7-8 to TRBJ2-7; D unclear. CDR3 length equals 15 residues. Germline CDR1 reads SGHVS; CDR2 reads FQNEAQ. V dropped 7 bases and J dropped 1 base, with 17 bases sitting between them. The CDR3 sequence: CASNRLVSGSYEQYF. The CDR3 bases are TGTGCCAGCAACAGATTAGTCTCAGGATCCTACGAGCAGTACTTC.

The chain couples TRBV7-9 to TRBJ2-7, with D maybe TRBD1 (6 bases). V dropped 2 bases and J dropped 1 base, with 12 bases sitting between them. The CDR3 covers 15 residues. Germline assignment: CDR1 SEHNR and CDR2 FQNEAQ (reference sequence). CDR3 in amino acids: CASSLSPGESYEQYF. DNA for the CDR3: TGTGCCAGCAGCTTAAGTCCAGGGGAGTCCTACGAGCAGTACTTC.

The DNA of the CDR3 is TGTGCCAGCAGAAACAGGGGGCCCCCTGAAGCTTTCTTT. Translation: CASRNRGPPEAFF. The chain joins TRBV5-8 to TRBJ1-1; 9 nucleotides match TRBD1. The length of the CDR3 is 13 residues. V was clipped by 5 bases and J by 6 bases; unmatched bases: 5. Germline V gene data show CDR1 as SGHTS and CDR2 as YDEGEE.

The V call is TRBV6-5, the J call TRBJ2-1; 8 bases are shared with TRBD2. From germline, CDR1 is MNHEY and CDR2 SVGAGI. V lost 6 bases and J lost 7; bases outside the gene matches: 8. This CDR3 has 14 amino acids. This CDR3 reads CASSWSSGENEQFF. The CDR3 coding sequence is TGTGCCAGCAGCTGGAGTAGCGGGGAGAATGAGCAGTTCTTC.

The count of this clone is one. The chain joins TRBV20-1 to TRBJ1-2; 7 bases agree with TRBD1. Germline-derived CDR1 and CDR2 are DFQATT and SNEGSKA (reference sequence). The trim removed 4 bases at V and 10 bases at J, leaving 6 bases unmatched. This CDR3 region has 11 residues. This chain's CDR3 is CSATGGEDYTF. The CDR3 coding sequence is TGCAGTGCTACAGGGGGTGAAGACTACACCTTC.

The chain is built from TRBV13 and TRBJ1-1, with 8 positions matching TRBD1. Germline V lookup: CDR1 PRHDT, CDR2 FYEKMQ (reference sequence). The CDR3 is 18 residues long. V dropped 1 base and J dropped 0; count of bases not matched to a gene: 10. The CDR3 sequence: CASSLVGQGASLNTEAFF. The CDR3 bases are TGTGCCAGCAGCTTAGTAGGGCAGGGGGCCTCTTTGAACACTGAAGCTTTCTTT. Full variable domain (outside the CDR3, taken from reference TRBV13 and TRBJ1-1): AAGVIQSPRHLIKEKRETATLKCYPIPRHDTVYWYQQGPGQDPQFLISFYEKMQSDKGSIPDRFSAQQFSDYHSELNMSSLELGDSALYFCASSLVGQGASLNTEAFFGQGTRLTVV.

This clone occurred once. The V call is TRBV5-4, the J call TRBJ1-1, with 7 nucleotides matching TRBD1. The ends lost 3 bases at V and 0 bases at J; junction bases unmatched: 5. The CDR3 is 15 residues long. CDR1 is SGHNT and CDR2 is YYREEE in the germline V gene (reference sequence). CDR3 region: CASSYPGQMNTEAFF. For the CDR3, the DNA is TGTGCCAGCAGCTATCCGGGACAGATGAACACTGAAGCTTTCTTT.

The chain employs TRBV24-1 and TRBJ1-2; TRBD1 aligns across 10 bases. The V segment lost 4 bases and the J segment 5 bases; nucleotides outside the gene matches: 12. The germline CDR1 and CDR2 sequences are KGHDR and SFDVKD. CDR3 size: 17 residues. The CDR3 coding sequence is TGTGCCACCAGTGAAACTTCCGGGACAGGGGTAGAGTATGGCTACACCTTC. This gives the protein CATSETSGTGVEYGYTF.

The table lists this clone with a few counts. The CDR3 nucleotides read TGTGCCAGCAGTTTCGGGTTGGCCACCGGGGAGCTGTTTTTT. It yields the protein CASSFGLATGELFF. The chain combines TRBV27 with TRBJ2-2; D unclear. V was clipped by 3 bases and J by 4 bases, with 9 bases between them. From germline, CDR1 is MNHEY and CDR2 SMNVEV (reference sequence). The CDR3 is 14 amino acids.

The V gene is TRBV6-5, the J gene TRBJ2-2; D is perhaps TRBD1 (6 bases). CDR1 and CDR2 from the germline V gene are MNHEY and SVGAGI. CDR3 size: 13 residues. Trimming pared 6 bases from V and 6 bases from J, leaving 11 bases between. CDR3 sequence reads: CASSRTAAGELFF. Written as DNA, the CDR3 is TGTGCCAGCAGCCGGACAGCCGCCGGGGAGCTGTTTTTT.

The CDR3 protein is CASSLVEVSNQPQHF. CDR3 nucleotides: TGTGCCAGCAGTTTAGTGGAGGTTAGCAATCAGCCCCAGCATTTT. This rearrangement joins TRBV28 to TRBJ1-5; D unresolved. The CDR3 covers 15 residues. V was cut by 2 bases and J by 0 bases, with 8 bases left in between. Germline CDR1 reads MDHEN; CDR2 reads SYDVKM. Using reference TRBV28 and TRBJ1-5 for the parts outside the CDR3, the full variable domain is DVKVTQSSRYLVKRTGEKVFLECVQDMDHENMFWYRQDPGLGLRLIYFSYDVKMKEKGDIPEGYSVSREKKERFSLILESASTNQTSMYLCASSLVEVSNQPQHFGDGTRLSIL.

The rearrangement links TRBV5-1 to TRBJ2-3; D is possibly TRBD1 (6 bases). V lost 4 bases to trimming and J lost 5 bases, with 17 bases between them. Germline lookup yields CDR1 SGHRS and CDR2 YFSETQ. This CDR3 comprises 15 residues. The CDR3 DNA reads TGCGCCAGCAGCGAAGAGGGACAAGGGAGAGATACGCAGTATTTT. Its protein product is CASSEEGQGRDTQYF.

This rearrangement joins TRBV5-1 to TRBJ2-5, with 8 nucleotides matching TRBD2. Unmatched junction bases numbered 6, after V lost 0 bases and J lost 5 bases. The CDR3 runs 15 residues. From germline, CDR1 is SGHRS and CDR2 YFSETQ. CDR3 in DNA: TGCGCCAGCAGCTTGGGTAGCGGGGCCGGGGAGACCCAGTACTTC. Translation gives CASSLGSGAGETQYF. Together with reference TRBV5-1 and TRBJ2-5, the CDR3 gives the full variable domain: KAGVTQTPRYLIKTRGQQVTLSCSPISGHRSVSWYQQTPGQGLQFLFEYFSETQRNKGNFPGRFSGRQFSNSRSEMNVSTLELGDSALYLCASSLGSGAGETQYFGPGTRLLVL.

The V and J genes are TRBV6-1 and TRBJ1-1; D is ambiguous. The germline V gene has CDR1 MNHNS and CDR2 SASEGT. Trimming shortened V by 3 bases and J by 0 bases, and 11 bases separated the two germline ends. The CDR3 totals 15 residues. CDR3 region: CASSDAGFLNTEAFF. The CDR3 coding sequence is TGTGCCAGCAGTGACGCCGGTTTTTTGAACACTGAAGCTTTCTTT.

This rearrangement joins TRBV7-9 to TRBJ1-2; D gene uncertain. Trimming shortened V by 5 bases and J by 4 bases, and 8 bases separated the two germline ends. CDR3 length equals 12 residues. Germline loops: CDR1 SEHNR, CDR2 FQNEAQ (reference sequence). The CDR3 spells CASSPVSYGYTF. The CDR3 DNA follows: TGTGCCAGCAGCCCCGTTTCCTATGGCTACACCTTC.

This chain joins TRBV4-2 and TRBJ2-5, with D perhaps matching TRBD2 (6 bases). This CDR3 region has 15 residues. The germline gives CDR1 LGHNA, CDR2 YNFKEQ. V was cut by 1 base and J by 0 bases, with 9 bases left in between. Here the CDR3 reads CASSQVGGNQETQYF. The CDR3 DNA is TGTGCCAGCAGCCAAGTCGGCGGGAACCAAGAGACCCAGTACTTC.

The chain combines TRBV18 with TRBJ1-5, with 10 bases fitting TRBD1. With V trimmed by 6 bases and J by 4 bases, 9 bases remained unmatched. The germline V gene encodes CDR1 KGHSH and CDR2 LQKENI. The CDR3 consists of 16 residues. The CDR3 here is CASSEGQGMGNQPQHF. The CDR3 DNA is TGTGCCAGCTCGGAGGGACAGGGGATGGGAAATCAGCCCCAGCATTTT.

The J gene is TRBJ2-5, the V gene TRBV6-2 or TRBV6-3; 9 bases agree with TRBD2. The length of the CDR3 is 15 residues. Germline CDR1 is MNHEY and CDR2 is SVGEGT. J was trimmed by 5 bases and V by 0 bases; bases with no gene match: 4. CDR3 sequence reads: CASSYSLTSGETQYF. CDR3 bases: TGTGCCAGCAGTTACTCGCTCACTAGCGGGGAGACCCAGTACTTC.

This rearrangement joins TRBV7-2 to TRBJ2-3, with D unclear. Germline V gives CDR1 SGHTA, CDR2 FQGNSA. V lost 0 bases and J 2 bases, leaving 9 bases between the germline ends. This CDR3 comprises 15 residues. The CDR3 DNA is TGTGCCAGCAGCTTAGCCGGAGTCCCCACAGATACGCAGTATTTT. This gives the protein CASSLAGVPTDTQYF.

V is TRBV29-1 and J is TRBJ2-7, with 11 bases that match TRBD2. The germline gives CDR1 SQVTM, CDR2 ANQGSEA. The V and J ends lost 5 bases and 9 bases, in that order; junction bases with no gene match: 24. This CDR3 is built from 18 residues. The CDR3: CSVSSYSGTSGLTSRQYF. The CDR3 DNA sequence: TGCAGCGTTTCTTCTTATTCCGGGACTAGCGGTCTTACTTCCCGGCAGTACTTC.

The J gene is TRBJ1-1, the V gene TRBV2, with a weak D call TRBD1 (6 bases). This CDR3 is 14 amino acids long. CDR1 and CDR2 from the germline V gene are SNHLY and FYNNEI. V was clipped by 6 bases and J by 4 bases, with 15 bases between them. CDR3 sequence (DNA): TGTGCCAGCAGCCCGGACAGAGACGGCACTGAAGCTTTCTTT. Translation gives CASSPDRDGTEAFF.